Sequencing of this T cell receptor (beta chain) was carried out in a study of cytomegalovirus exposure and HLA in healthy donors. Germline loops: CDR1 SEHNR, CDR2 FQNEAQ (reference sequence). The CDR3 loop spans 14 amino acids. With 4 bases removed from V and 9 bases from J, the gap between germline ends came to 16 bases. Study-wide points: Other equally common chains were less clonally expanded than HLA-associated TCR beta chains, a later analysis showed.

A note on this clone: As yet, its antigen is unknown.

The PCR contained 60 Vbeta and 13 Jbeta primers. Sequencing used immunoSEQ multiplex PCR; TCRdb keeps in-frame clones, though not all of them. Of approximately 75,000 clones in the sample, roughly 88% were seen once. The sequenced material came from PBMCs. The chain combines TRBV7-9 with TRBJ1-5; weak D call: TRBD1 (5 bases). The source of this sequence is an older man in good health and CMV-seropositive. The CDR3 coding sequence is TGTGCCAGCAGCTCCGCGACGGTTCAGGGGCCCCAGCATTTT. It translates to CASSSATVQGPQHF. Using reference TRBV7-9 and TRBJ1-5 for the parts outside the CDR3, the full variable domain is DTGVSQNPRHKITKRGQNVTFRCDPISEHNRLYWYRQTLGQGPEFLTYFQNEAQLEKSRLLSDRFSAERPKGSFSTLEIQRTEQGDSAMYLCASSSATVQGPQHFGDGTRLSIL.